This T cell receptor beta chain derives from a study of vaccination effects on CD4 cells after COVID-19 (dated by TCRdb to the early 2020s). Regarding the research as a whole: Post-vaccine samples across the study were collected a median of 72 days after the second dose, with a range of 14 to 241. SARS-CoV-2 spike-specific CD4+ TCR repertoires from before and after mRNA vaccination were compared in COVID-19 convalescent patients and in infection-naive vaccine recipients. The full study included 10 to 11 COVID-19 convalescent patients and a handful of SARS-CoV-2-naive healthy vaccine recipients. Cultures from other donors in the study were sequenced with the Oncomine TCR Beta short-read assay on an Illumina iSeq 100. Here is what the overall study found, with its caveats: Limitations of the study were the small number of convalescent patients and the absence of early post-infection timepoints. Marked clonal contraction was observed in both infection-induced and vaccine-induced clones at late post-vaccination timepoints, consistent with waning T cell responses. In healthy vaccine recipients, vaccine-induced clones were almost all SARS-CoV-2 mono-reactive, with only 1 of 255 cross-reactive with common cold coronaviruses.

As regards this clone: Its antigen is unknown. No qualities accompany the bases; no much larger clone lies one base away.

Receptors were amplified or captured by the immunoSEQ multiplex PCR assay. DNA from the cultured and isolated CD4+ T cells underwent TCR beta CDR3 sequencing. The published analysis was carried out like this. Non-productive TCR sequences were removed and reads were trimmed to the CDR3 region, keeping CDR3s of at least 7 amino acids. Antigen-specific clonotypes were identified using the MANAFEST web app by comparison of expansion in peptide wells against reference cultures. Positive clones required FDR<0.05 expansion versus reference and all other wells, odds ratio above 5, and frequency above 0.1% in two replicate wells. Clonotypes significantly expanded in SARS-CoV-2 spike wells and in at least one common cold coronavirus spike condition were defined as cross-reactive. Levenshtein distance calculated with the stringdist R package was used to assess CDR3 similarity, and unrooted trees were constructed with ape in R 3.6.1. TCRdb carries this immuneACCESS record with in-frame sequences only. Its versions omit some clonotypes, under half of them owing to an unresolved V gene in the studies checked, with the rest unexplained. The V and J calls and the clone size are those of that table, but D and trimming were determined from the DNA. In all, the sample holds approximately 70,000 clones, and about 80% of those were seen once. More than 0.9% of the sample goes to the ten largest clones.

To identify antigen-specific CD4+ T cell clonotypes by their expansion, the ViraFEST assay first stimulated PBMC with viral peptide pools and then applied TCR sequencing. After around 10 days of culture, CD4+ T cells were isolated with the EasySep CD4+ T cell isolation kit. Each participant received two doses of an mRNA SARS-CoV-2 vaccine, either BNT162b2 or mRNA-1273. Negative nucleocapsid antibody results before and after vaccination confirmed that the healthy vaccine recipients had no prior SARS-CoV-2 infection. Two million PBMC per well were cultured in IMDM with around 5% human AB serum, around 9.1 IU/ml IL-2 and gentamicin, plus 10 ug/ml peptides. On days 3 and 7, half of the culture medium was replaced with fresh IL-2-containing medium. Unless noted otherwise, every peptide stimulation condition was grown in triplicate wells. Using Ficoll-Paque Plus gradient centrifugation, PBMC were separated from whole blood and then either used fresh or cryopreserved at -140C. The spike proteins of SARS-CoV-2 and of the common cold coronaviruses HCoV-NL63, HCoV-OC43 and HCoV-229E were spanned by overlapping peptide pools. The QIAamp micro DNA kit was used to extract genomic DNA from the cultured CD4+ T cells.

The material was CD4+ T cells from PBMCs cultured with HCoV-OC43 spike peptides, obtained after COVID-19 vaccination. The sample's cell subset or site, from its label and the paper: HCoV-OC43 spike overlapping peptide pool stimulation. This TCR was recovered from a human donor who received a COVID-19 vaccine.

CDR3 loop: CASSPGVSPNYGYTF. The sequenced DNA: TGTGCCAGCTCACCGGGAGTTAGTCCTAACTATGGCTACACCTTC. The chain couples TRBV18 to TRBJ1-2; the D gene is not confidently resolved. CDR1 is given as KGHSH and CDR2 as LQKENI, both from the germline V gene. V drops 3 bases and J drops 0 bases, leaving 11 bases in between. From its cysteine to its phenylalanine, the CDR3 spans 15 amino acids. Only the CDR3 DNA stays, 45 bases, in frame from base 1.